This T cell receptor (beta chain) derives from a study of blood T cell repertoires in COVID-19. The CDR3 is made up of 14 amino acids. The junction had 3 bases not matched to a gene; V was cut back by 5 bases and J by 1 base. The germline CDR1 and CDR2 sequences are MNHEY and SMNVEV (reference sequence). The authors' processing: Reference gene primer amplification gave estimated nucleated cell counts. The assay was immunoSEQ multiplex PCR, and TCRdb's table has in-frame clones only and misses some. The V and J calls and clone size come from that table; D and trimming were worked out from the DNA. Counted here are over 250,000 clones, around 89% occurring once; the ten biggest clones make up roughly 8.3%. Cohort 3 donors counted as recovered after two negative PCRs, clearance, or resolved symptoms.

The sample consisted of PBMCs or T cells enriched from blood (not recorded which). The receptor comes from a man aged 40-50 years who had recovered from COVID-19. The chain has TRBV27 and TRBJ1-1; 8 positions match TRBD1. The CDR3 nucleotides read TGTGCCAGCAGTGACGGGACAGGGAACACTGAAGCTTTCTTT. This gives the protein CASSDGTGNTEAFF.